This TCR beta chain was documented in a study of cytotoxic CD8 clonotypes in ibrutinib-treated CLL (dated by TCRdb to the early 2020s). General notes on the study: The cohort included roughly 15 treatment-naive and some twelve relapsed/refractory patients; some 18 were IGHV unmutated. Partial responses were observed in approximately 24 patients and complete responses in 2; after a median follow-up of around 68 months, remission was maintained in approximately 14 patients and progression was observed in around twelve. Response samples were taken after a median of 12 months on treatment, ranging from about 6 to 36 months. An average of around 260,000 productive templates and 94,082 productive rearrangements was obtained per sample. Of the roughly 86 people in the trial, 25 to 30 had longitudinal samples available. Cryopreserved peripheral blood mononuclear cells were collected before treatment, at response, and at either disease progression or sustained remission. Every remission and progressive disease sample was obtained while ibrutinib was still being received by the patients. Summary of the overall study and its limitations: Sampling times were not matched between patients in sustained remission and patients whose disease was progressing, and lymph node repertoires were not examined. Clonality increased at ibrutinib response, stayed stable in sustained remission, and fell back toward baseline at progression. Public clonotypes were rare and either contracted or stayed stable during treatment, and the rise in clonality at ibrutinib response reflected the expansion of private clonotypes. At baseline, clonality was higher than in age-matched healthy donors and showed a strong correlation with circulating CD8+ T-cell counts.

The CDR3 starts with the cysteine, ends with the phenylalanine, and has 17 residues. CDR3 DNA only is kept here, 51 bases in frame from base 1. CDR1 and CDR2 are drawn from the germline V gene: KGHSH, LQKENI. Here V drops 1 base and J drops 7 bases, and the junction holds 6 bases not matched to any gene. Roughly 2 micrograms of genomic DNA were extracted from cryopreserved PBMCs for TCR beta library preparation. High-throughput TCR beta sequencing was performed on longitudinal blood samples from CLL patients receiving ibrutinib monotherapy. Patients were enrolled in a phase 2 open-label single-center ibrutinib monotherapy trial. On a MiSeq, deep resolution sequencing aimed for a depth between 1 in 1 million and 1 in 200,000 T cells, with each clonotype covered 10x on average. The immunoSEQ hsTCRB Kit was used to generate the TCR beta libraries. As for how the authors treated the data: Data were analyzed with ImmunoSEQ Data Assistant and ImmunoSEQ Analyzer, with V, D and J genes assigned per IMGT definitions. Clonality, which ranges from 0 to 1, was calculated as one minus the normalized Shannon entropy of productive rearrangement frequencies. Only overrepresented clonotypes making up at least 0.05% of the repertoire of each patient were included in the public clonotype analysis. Repertoires from some 13 age-matched healthy donors in immuneACCESS were used as clonality controls. The immuneACCESS repertoire file appears here via TCRdb, limited to in-frame rearrangements. These files lack a portion of the clones; in checked studies, under half of the deficit traces to unresolved V genes, and the cause of the others is not known. V and J calls and clone size are as listed in that table; D and trimming were resolved from the DNA. The sample table records 330,000 or so clones; roughly 70% of these occur just once. Of the sample, 6.3% falls within the top ten clones.

Points on this clone: No antigen is known for it. No base quality values were provided; no much bigger clone lies one nucleotide off.

The sequence links TRBV18 to TRBJ2-1; 14 central nucleotides agree with TRBD2. The source material was PBMCs, sampled after 36 months of ibrutinib treatment. The TCR sequence derives from a human donor with chronic lymphocytic leukemia. The CDR3 has the sequence CASSPRWTSGRINEQFF. The bases read TGTGCCAGCTCACCACGCTGGACTAGCGGGAGGATAAATGAGCAGTTCTTC.